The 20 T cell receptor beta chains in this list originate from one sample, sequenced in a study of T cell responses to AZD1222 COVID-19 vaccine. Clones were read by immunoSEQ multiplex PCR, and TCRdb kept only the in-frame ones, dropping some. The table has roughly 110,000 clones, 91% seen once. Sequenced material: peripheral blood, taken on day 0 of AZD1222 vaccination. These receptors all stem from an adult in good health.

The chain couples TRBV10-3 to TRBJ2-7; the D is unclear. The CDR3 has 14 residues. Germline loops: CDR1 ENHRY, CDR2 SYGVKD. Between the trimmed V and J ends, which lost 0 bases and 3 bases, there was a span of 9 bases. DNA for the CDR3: TGTGCCATCAGTGAGTCGGGTGGAGACTACGAGCAGTACTTC. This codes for CAISESGGDYEQYF.

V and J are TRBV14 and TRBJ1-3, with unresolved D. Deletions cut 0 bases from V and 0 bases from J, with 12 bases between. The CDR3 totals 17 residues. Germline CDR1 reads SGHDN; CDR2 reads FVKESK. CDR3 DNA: TGTGCCAGCAGCCAAGATCGGTGGCAGCTCTCTGGAAACACCATATATTTT. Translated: CASSQDRWQLSGNTIYF.

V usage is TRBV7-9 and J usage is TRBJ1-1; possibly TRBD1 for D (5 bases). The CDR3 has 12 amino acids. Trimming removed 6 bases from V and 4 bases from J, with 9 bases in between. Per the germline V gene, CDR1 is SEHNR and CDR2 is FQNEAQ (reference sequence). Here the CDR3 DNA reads TGTGCCAGCAGAACGGGGGGCACTGAAGCTTTCTTT. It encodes CASRTGGTEAFF.

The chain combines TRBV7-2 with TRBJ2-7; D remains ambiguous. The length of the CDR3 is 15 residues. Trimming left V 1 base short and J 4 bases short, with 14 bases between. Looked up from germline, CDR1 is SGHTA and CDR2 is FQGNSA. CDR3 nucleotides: TGTGCCAGCAGCTTAGAAGGTACTACACTTTACGAGCAGTACTTC. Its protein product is CASSLEGTTLYEQYF.

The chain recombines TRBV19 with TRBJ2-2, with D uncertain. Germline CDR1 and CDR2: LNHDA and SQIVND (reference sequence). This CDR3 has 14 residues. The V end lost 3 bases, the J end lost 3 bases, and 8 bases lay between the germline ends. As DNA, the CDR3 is TGTGCCAGTAGTATCACGGGTGACACCGGGGAGCTGTTTTTT. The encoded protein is CASSITGDTGELFF.

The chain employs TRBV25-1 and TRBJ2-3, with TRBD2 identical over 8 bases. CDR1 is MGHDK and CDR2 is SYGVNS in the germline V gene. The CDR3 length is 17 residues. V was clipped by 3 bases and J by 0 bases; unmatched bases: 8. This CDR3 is CASSDTRGGFSTDTQYF. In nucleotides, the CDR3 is TGTGCCAGCAGTGATACCCGGGGGGGGTTTAGCACAGATACGCAGTATTTT.

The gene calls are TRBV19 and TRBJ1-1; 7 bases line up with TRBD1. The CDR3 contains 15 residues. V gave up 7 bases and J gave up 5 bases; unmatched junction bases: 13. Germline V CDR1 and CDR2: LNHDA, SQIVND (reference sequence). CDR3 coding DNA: TGTGCCAGTAAGGGCCGGACAGGCGAGGGAACTGAAGCTTTCTTT. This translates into CASKGRTGEGTEAFF. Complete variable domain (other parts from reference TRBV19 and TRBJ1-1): DGGITQSPKYLFRKEGQNVTLSCEQNLNHDAMYWYRQDPGQGLRLIYYSQIVNDFQKGDIAEGYSVSREKKESFPLTVTSAQKNPTAFYLCASKGRTGEGTEAFFGQGTRLTVV.

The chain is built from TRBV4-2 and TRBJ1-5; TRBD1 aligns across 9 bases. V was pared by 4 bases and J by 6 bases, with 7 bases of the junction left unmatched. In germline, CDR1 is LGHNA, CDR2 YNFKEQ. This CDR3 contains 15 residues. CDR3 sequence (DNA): TGTGCCAGCAGCCCCGACAGGGGGTTTTTTCAGCCCCAGCATTTT. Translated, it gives CASSPDRGFFQPQHF.

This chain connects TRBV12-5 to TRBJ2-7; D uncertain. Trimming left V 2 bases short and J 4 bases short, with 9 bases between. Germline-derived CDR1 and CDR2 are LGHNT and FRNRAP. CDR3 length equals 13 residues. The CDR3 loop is CASGLYDAYEQYF. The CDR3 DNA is TGTGCTAGTGGTTTGTATGATGCTTACGAGCAGTACTTC.

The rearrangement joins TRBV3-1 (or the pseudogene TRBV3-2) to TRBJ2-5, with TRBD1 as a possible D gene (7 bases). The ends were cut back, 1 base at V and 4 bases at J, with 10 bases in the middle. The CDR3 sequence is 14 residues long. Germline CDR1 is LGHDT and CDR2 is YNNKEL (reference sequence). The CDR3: CASSQGRGRETQYF. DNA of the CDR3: TGTGCCAGCAGCCAAGGGAGGGGGCGAGAGACCCAGTACTTC.

The CDR3 bases are TGTGCCAGCAGCTCAACTTCCGGGACAATCCCTAGCACAGATACGCAGTATTTT. Translating it yields CASSSTSGTIPSTDTQYF. The V and J genes are TRBV7-2 and TRBJ2-3; tentatively, D is TRBD1 (6 bases). The CDR3 totals 18 residues. The V gene's germline CDR1 is SGHTA and CDR2 FQGNSA. The germline V and J ends were trimmed by 4 bases and 0 bases, with 20 bases remaining between them.

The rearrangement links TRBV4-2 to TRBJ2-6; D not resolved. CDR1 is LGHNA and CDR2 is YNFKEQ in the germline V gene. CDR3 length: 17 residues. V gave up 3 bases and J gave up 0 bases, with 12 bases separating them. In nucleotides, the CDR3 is TGTGCCAGCAGCCATTCCGAGGCCCTCTCTGGGGCCAACGTCCTGACTTTC. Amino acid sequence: CASSHSEALSGANVLTF.

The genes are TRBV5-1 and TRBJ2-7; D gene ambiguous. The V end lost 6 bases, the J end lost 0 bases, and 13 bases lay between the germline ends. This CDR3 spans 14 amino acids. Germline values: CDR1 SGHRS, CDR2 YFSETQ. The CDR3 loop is CASTGDRSSYEQYF. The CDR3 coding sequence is TGCGCCAGCACGGGCGACCGAAGCTCCTACGAGCAGTACTTC.

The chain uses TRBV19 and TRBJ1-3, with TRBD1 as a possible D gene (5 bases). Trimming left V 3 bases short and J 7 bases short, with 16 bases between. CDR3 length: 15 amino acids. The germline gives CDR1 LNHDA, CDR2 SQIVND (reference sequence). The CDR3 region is CASSILQGAMNTIYF. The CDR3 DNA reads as TGTGCCAGTAGTATTCTTCAGGGAGCCATGAACACCATATATTTT.

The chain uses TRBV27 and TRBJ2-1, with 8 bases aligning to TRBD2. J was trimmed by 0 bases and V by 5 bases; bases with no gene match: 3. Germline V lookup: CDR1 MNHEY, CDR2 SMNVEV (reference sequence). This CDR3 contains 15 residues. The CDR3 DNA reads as TGTGCCAGCAGTCGCGGGGGGCTCTCCTACAATGAGCAGTTCTTC. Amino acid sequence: CASSRGGLSYNEQFF.

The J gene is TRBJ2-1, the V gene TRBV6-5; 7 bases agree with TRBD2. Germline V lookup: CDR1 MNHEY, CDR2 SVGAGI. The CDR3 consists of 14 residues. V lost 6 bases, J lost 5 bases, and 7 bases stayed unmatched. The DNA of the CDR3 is TGTGCCAGCAGGGGAGGGGACGTGGACAATGAGCAGTTCTTC. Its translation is CASRGGDVDNEQFF.

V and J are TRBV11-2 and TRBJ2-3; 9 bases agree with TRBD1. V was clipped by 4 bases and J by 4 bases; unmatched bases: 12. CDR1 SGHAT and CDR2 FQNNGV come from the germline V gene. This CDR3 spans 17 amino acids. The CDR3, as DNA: TGTGCCAGCAGCTCCGGACGGGACAGGGACTACTCAGATACGCAGTATTTT. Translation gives CASSSGRDRDYSDTQYF.

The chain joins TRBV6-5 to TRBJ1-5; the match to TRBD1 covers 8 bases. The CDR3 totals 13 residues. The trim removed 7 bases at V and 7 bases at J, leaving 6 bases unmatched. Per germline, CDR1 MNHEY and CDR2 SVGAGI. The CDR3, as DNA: TGTGCCAGCACGGACAGGGTTTGGCAGCCCCAGCATTTT. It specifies CASTDRVWQPQHF.

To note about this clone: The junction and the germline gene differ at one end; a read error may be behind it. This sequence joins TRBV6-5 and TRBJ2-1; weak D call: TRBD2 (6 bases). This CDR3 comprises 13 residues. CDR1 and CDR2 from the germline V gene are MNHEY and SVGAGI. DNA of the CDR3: TGTGCCAGCAGCTACTCGGGGGACAATGAGCAGTTCTTC. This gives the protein CASSYSGDNEQFF.

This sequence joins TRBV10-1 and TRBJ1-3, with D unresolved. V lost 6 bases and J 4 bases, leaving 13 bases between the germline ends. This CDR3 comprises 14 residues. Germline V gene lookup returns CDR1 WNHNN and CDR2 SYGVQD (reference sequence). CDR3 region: CASSANAAGNTIYF. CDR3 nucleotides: TGCGCCAGCAGCGCCAACGCGGCAGGAAACACCATATATTTT.